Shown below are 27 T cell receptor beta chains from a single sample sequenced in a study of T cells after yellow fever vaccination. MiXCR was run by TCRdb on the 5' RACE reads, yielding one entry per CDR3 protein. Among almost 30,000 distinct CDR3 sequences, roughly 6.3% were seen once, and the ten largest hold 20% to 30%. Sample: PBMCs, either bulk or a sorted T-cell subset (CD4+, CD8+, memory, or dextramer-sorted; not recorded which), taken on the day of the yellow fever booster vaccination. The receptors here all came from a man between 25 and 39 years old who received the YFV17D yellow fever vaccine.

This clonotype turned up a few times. The CDR3 bases are TGCGCCAGCAGCCAAGATGCTCAGCCCCAAGAGACCCAGTACTTC. Protein product: CASSQDAQPQETQYF. The chain joins TRBV4-3 to TRBJ2-5; D is ambiguous. Trimming removed 0 bases from V and 1 base from J, with 9 bases in between. Germline V gives CDR1 LGHNA, CDR2 YSLEER. The CDR3 length is 15 residues.

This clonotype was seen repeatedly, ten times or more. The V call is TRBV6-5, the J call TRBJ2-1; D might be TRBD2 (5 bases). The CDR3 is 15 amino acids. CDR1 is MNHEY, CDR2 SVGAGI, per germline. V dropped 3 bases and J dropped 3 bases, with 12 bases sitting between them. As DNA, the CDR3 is TGTGCCAGCAGTTATAGGGAGAGTGGCTACAATGAGCAGTTCTTC. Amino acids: CASSYRESGYNEQFF.

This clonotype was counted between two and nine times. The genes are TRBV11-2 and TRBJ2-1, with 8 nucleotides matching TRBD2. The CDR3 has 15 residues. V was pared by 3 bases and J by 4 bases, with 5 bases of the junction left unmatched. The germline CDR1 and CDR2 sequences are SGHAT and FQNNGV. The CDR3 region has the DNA TGTGCCAGCAGCTTCTTAGCGGGGTTATACAATGAGCAGTTCTTC. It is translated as CASSFLAGLYNEQFF.

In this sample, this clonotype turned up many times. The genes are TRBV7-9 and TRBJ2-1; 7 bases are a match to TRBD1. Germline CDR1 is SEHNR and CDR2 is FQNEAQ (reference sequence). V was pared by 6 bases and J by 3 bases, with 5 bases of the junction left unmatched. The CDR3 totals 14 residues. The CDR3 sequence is CASRPGQNYNEQFF. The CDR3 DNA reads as TGTGCCAGCAGACCGGGACAGAACTACAATGAGCAGTTCTTC.

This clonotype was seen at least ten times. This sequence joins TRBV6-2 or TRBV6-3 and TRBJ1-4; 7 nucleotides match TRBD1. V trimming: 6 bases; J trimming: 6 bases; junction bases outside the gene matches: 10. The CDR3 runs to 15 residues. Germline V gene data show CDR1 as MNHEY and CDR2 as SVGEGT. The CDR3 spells CASSSPGQHDEKLFF. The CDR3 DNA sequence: TGTGCCAGCAGCTCCCCGGGACAGCACGATGAAAAACTGTTTTTT.

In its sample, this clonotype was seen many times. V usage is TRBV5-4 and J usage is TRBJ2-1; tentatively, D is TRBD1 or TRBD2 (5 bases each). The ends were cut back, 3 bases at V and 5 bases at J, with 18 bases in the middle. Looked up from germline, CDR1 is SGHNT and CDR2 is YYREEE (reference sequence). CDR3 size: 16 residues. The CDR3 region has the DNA TGTGCCAGCAGCTCCGGGACCCCATCGCGGGACAATGAGCAGTTCTTC. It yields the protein CASSSGTPSRDNEQFF.

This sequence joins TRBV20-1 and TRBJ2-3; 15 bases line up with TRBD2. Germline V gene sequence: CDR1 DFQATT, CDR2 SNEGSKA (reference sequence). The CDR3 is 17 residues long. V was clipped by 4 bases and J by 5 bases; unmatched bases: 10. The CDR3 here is CSATAAGTSGRIDTQYF. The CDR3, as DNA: TGCAGTGCTACCGCAGCCGGGACTAGCGGGAGGATAGATACGCAGTATTTT.

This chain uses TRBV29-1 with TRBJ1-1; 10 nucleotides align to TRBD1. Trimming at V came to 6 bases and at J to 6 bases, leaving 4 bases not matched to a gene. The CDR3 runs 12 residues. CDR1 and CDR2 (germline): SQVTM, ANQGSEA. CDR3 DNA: TGCAGCGTGGCGGGACAGGGGTCTGAAGCTTTCTTT. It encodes CSVAGQGSEAFF.

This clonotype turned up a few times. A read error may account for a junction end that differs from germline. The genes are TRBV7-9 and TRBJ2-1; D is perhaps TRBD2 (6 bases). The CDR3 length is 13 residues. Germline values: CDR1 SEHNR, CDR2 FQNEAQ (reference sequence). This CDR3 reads CASSLAEGSGYRF. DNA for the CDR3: TGTGCCAGCAGCTTAGCCGAAGGTAGCGGTTATAGGTTC.

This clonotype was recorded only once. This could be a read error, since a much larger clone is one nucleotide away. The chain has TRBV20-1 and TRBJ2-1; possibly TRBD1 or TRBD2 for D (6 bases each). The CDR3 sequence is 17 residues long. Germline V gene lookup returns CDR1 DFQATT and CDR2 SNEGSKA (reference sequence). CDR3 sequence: CCASILSGAGPKNEQFF. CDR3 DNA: TGCTGTGCTAGTATATTATCAGGGGCGGGACCCAAAAATGAGCAGTTCTTC.

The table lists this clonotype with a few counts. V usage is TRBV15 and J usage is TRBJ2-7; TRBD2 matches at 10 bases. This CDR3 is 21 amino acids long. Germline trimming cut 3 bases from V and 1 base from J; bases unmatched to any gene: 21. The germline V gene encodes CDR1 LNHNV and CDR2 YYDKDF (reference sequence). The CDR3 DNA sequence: TGTGCCACCAGCAGCCAGCCCCAGGGGGCCTTTTCTAGCGGGAGATCCTACGAGCAGTACTTC. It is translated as CATSSQPQGAFSSGRSYEQYF. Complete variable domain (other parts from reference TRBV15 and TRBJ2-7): DAMVIQNPRYQVTQFGKPVTLSCSQTLNHNVMYWYQQKSSQAPKLLFHYYDKDFNNEADTPDNFQSRRPNTSFCFLDIRSPGLGDTAMYLCATSSQPQGAFSSGRSYEQYFGPGTRLTVT.

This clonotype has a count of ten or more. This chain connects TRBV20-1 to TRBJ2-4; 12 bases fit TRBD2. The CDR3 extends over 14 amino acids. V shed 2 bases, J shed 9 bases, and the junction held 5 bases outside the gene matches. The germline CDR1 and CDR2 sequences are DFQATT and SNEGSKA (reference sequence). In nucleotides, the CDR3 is TGCAGTGCTAGACTAGCGGGAGGGCCGAGCATTCAGTACTTC. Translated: CSARLAGGPSIQYF.

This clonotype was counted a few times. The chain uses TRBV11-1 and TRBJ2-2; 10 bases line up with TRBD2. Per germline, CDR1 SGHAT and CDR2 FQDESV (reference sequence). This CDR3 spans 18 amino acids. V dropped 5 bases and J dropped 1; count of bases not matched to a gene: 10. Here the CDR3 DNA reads TGTGCCAGCAGCCAAAGACTAGCGGGCTTTTTGAACACCGGGGAGCTGTTTTTT. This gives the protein CASSQRLAGFLNTGELFF.

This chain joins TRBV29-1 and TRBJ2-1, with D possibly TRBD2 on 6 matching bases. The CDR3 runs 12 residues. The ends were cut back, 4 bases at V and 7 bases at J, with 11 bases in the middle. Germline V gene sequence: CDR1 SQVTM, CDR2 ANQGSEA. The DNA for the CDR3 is TGCAGCGTTGGAGGAGGAGGGAATGAGCAGTTCTTC. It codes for CSVGGGGNEQFF.

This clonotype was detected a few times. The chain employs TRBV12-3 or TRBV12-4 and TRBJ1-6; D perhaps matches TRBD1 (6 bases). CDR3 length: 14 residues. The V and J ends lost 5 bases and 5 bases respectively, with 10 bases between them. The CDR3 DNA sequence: TGTGCCAGCAGTACCACAGGGAATAATTCACCCCTCCACTTT. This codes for CASSTTGNNSPLHF.

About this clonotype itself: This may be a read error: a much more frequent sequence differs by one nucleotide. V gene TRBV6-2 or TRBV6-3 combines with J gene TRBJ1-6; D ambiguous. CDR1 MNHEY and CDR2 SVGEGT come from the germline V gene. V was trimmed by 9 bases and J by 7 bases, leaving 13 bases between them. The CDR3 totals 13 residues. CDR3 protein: CARSNAENSPLHF. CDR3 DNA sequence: TGTGCCAGAAGTAATGCCGAAAATTCACCCCTCCACTTT.

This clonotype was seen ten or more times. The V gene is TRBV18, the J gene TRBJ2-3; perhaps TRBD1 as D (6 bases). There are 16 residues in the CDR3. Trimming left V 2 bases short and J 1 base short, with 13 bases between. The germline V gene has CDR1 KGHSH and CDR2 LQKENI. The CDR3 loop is CASSPGGSSGTDTQYF. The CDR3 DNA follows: TGTGCCAGCTCACCAGGGGGCTCCTCTGGCACAGATACGCAGTATTTT. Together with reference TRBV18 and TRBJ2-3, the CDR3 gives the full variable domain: NAGVMQNPRHLVRRRGQEARLRCSPMKGHSHVYWYRQLPEEGLKFMVYLQKENIIDESGMPKERFSAEFPKEGPSILRIQQVVRGDSAAYFCASSPGGSSGTDTQYFGPGTRLTVL.

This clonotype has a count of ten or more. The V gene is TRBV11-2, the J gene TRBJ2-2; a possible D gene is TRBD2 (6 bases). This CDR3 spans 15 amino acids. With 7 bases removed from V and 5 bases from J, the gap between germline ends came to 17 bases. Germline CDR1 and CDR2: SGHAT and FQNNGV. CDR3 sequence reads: CASTGGLVGTGELFF. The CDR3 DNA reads TGTGCCAGCACCGGAGGGCTAGTCGGAACCGGGGAGCTGTTTTTT.

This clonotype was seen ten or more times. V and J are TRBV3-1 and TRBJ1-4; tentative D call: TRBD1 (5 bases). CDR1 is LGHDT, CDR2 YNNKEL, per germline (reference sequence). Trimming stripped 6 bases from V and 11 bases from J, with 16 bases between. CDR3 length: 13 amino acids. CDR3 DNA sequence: TGTGCCAGCAGTCCAGGCCGCGGGGGGAAACTGTTTTTT. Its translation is CASSPGRGGKLFF.

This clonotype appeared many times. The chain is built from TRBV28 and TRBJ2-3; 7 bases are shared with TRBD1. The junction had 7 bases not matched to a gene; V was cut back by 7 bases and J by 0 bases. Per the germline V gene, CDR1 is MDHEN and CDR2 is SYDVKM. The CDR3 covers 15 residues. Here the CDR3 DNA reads TGTGCCAGCAAGGGACAGTTGGAGAGCACAGATACGCAGTATTTT. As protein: CASKGQLESTDTQYF.

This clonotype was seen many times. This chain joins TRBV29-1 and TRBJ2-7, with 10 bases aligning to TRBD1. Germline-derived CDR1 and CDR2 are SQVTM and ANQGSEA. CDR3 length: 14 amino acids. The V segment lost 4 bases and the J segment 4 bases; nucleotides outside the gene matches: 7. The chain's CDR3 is CSVVPGQGMYEQYF. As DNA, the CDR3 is TGCAGCGTTGTCCCGGGACAGGGGATGTACGAGCAGTACTTC.

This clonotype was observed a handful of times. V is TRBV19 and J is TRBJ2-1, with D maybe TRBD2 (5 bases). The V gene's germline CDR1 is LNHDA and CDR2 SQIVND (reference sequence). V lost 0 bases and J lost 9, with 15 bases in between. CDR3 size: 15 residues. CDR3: CASSIDLTGRTEQFF. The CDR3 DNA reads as TGTGCCAGTAGTATAGATCTGACGGGAAGGACTGAGCAGTTCTTC.

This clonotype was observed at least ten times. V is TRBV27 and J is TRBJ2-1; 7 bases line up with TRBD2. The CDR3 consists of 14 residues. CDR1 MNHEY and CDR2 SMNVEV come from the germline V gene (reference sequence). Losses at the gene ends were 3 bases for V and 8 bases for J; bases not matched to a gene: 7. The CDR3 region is CASSFNGRWYEQFF. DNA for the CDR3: TGTGCCAGCAGTTTTAACGGGAGGTGGTATGAGCAGTTCTTC.

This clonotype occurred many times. DNA of the CDR3: TGTGCCAGCAGCCAAGGAGGCGGCAGGGGGCAAGAGACCCAGTACTTC. Translated: CASSQGGGRGQETQYF. V and J are TRBV3-1 and TRBJ2-5; 7 bases map to TRBD1. The V gene end was trimmed by 1 base and the J gene end by 2 bases; junction bases not matched to a gene: 7. Germline V gene data show CDR1 as LGHDT and CDR2 as YNNKEL (reference sequence). This CDR3 has 16 amino acids.

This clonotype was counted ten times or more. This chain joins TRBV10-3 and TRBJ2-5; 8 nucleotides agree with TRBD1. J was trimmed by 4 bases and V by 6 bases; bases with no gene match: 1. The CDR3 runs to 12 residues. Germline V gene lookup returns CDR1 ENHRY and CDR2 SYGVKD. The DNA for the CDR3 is TGTGCCATCAGGGGGACAGGAGAGACCCAGTACTTC. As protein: CAIRGTGETQYF.

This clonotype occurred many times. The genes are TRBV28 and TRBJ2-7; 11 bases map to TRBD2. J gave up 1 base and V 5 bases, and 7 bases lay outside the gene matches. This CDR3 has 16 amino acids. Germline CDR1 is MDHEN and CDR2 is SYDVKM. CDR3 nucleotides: TGTGCCAGCAGTGGAGAACTAGCGGGAGAGTCCTACGAGCAGTACTTC. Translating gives CASSGELAGESYEQYF.

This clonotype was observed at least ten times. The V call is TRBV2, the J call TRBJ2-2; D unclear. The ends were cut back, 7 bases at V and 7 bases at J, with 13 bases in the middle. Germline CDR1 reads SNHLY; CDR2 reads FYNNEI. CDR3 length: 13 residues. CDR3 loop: CASNPRPNGELFF. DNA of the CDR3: TGTGCCAGCAACCCTCGGCCGAACGGGGAGCTGTTTTTT.